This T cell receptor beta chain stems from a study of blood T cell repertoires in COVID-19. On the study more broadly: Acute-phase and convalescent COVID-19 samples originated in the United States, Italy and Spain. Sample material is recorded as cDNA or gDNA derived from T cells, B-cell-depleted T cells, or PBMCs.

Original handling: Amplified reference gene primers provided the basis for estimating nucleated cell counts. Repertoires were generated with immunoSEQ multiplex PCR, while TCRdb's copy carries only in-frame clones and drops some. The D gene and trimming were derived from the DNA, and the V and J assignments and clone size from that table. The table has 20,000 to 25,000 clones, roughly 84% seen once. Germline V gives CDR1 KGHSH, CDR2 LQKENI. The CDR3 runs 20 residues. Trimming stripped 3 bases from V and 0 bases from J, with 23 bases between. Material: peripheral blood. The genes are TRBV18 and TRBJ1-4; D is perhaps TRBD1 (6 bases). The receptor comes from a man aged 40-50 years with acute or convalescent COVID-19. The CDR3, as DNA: TGTGCCAGCTCACCTCACCCACTGAGTTGGACAGTTGCAACTAATGAAAAACTGTTTTTT. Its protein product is CASSPHPLSWTVATNEKLFF.